One TCR beta chain is described in this entry. Each CDR3 protein gets one entry in TCRdb, which reprocessed the 5' RACE reads and gives no DNA. The repertoire table contains some 300,000 distinct CDR3 sequences. The entry originates in a study of T cells expressing NK-cell markers. CDR1 SQVTM and CDR2 ANQGSEA come from the germline V gene. The length of the CDR3 is 13 residues. The chain couples TRBV29-1 to TRBJ2-7; the D call from TCRdb, TRBD2, cannot be confirmed without DNA. The clonotype was recovered from a man between 18 and 35 years old in good health. The source material was blood T cells: a sorted CD56 or NKG2C T cell subset, CD4+ or CD8+ T cells, or bulk PBMC T cells (not recorded which). CDR3 sequence: CSAGLFGSGEQYF.